This T cell receptor beta chain was obtained from a study of Graves' ophthalmopathy and Graves' hyperthyroidism. RNA transcripts were the template, and TCR beta CDR3 regions were amplified from them. The workflow started with a first-round RT-PCR run with HTBI primers and then moved on to a second-round multiplex PCR. TCRdb itself ran the multiplex PCR reads through MiXCR, one entry per CDR3 protein. The sample lists more than 1,000,000 distinct CDR3 sequences, 35% to 40% occurring once. This clonotype has only a few counts. The antigen remains unidentified. CDR3 length equals 15 residues. Trimming pared 3 bases from V and 7 bases from J, leaving 16 bases between. Per germline, CDR1 SGHVS and CDR2 FQNEAQ. Study-wide findings and caveats: Discrimination between ophthalmopathy and stable hyperthyroidism by a 13-signature model showed more than 85% sensitivity and about 81% specificity.

The receptor was derived from an adult man with Graves' hyperthyroidism. The sample was peripheral blood or thyroid tissue (not recorded which). V usage is TRBV7-8 and J usage is TRBJ1-5, with D perhaps matching TRBD1 (5 bases). The CDR3 reads CASSLFWAKGQPQHF. CDR3 coding DNA: TGTGCCAGCAGCTTGTTTTGGGCTAAGGGGCAGCCCCAGCATTTT. Looking up the rest from reference TRBV7-8 and TRBJ1-5 gives the full variable domain: GAGVSQSPRYKVAKRGQDVALRCDPISGHVSLFWYQQALGQGPEFLTYFQNEAQLDKSGLPSDRFFAERPEGSVSTLKIQRTQQEDSAVYLCASSLFWAKGQPQHFGDGTRLSIL.